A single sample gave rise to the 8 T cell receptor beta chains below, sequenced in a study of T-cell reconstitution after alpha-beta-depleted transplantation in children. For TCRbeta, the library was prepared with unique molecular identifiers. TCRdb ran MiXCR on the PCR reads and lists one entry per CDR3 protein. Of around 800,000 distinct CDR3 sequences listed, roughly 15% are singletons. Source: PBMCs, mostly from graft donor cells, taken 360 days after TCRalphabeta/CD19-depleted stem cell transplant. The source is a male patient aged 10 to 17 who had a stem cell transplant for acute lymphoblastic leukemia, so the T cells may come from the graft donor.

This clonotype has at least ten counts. The CDR3 spells CSGSFLSRGELFF. The CDR3 DNA reads TGCAGCGGGTCTTTCCTCAGTAGGGGGGAGCTGTTTTTT. The rearrangement joins TRBV29-1 to TRBJ2-2; no definite D call. Trimming took off 7 bases at V and 8 bases at J, with 17 bases between the two ends. This CDR3 contains 13 residues. CDR1 is SQVTM and CDR2 is ANQGSEA in the germline V gene.

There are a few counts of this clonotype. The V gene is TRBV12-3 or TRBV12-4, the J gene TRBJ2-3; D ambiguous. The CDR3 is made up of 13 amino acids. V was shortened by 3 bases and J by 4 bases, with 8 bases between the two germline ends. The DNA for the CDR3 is TGTGCCAGCAGTTTCCCCACACCAGATACGCAGTATTTT. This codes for CASSFPTPDTQYF.

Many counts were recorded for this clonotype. The CDR3 spells CASSQTGGGQPQHF. As DNA, the CDR3 is TGCGCCAGCAGCCAGACAGGGGGCGGTCAGCCCCAGCATTTT. V gene TRBV5-1 combines with J gene TRBJ1-5, with TRBD1 identical over 10 bases. Per the germline V gene, CDR1 is SGHRS and CDR2 is YFSETQ. The length of the CDR3 is 14 residues. Germline trimming cut 4 bases from V and 6 bases from J; bases unmatched to any gene: 4. Full variable domain (outside the CDR3, taken from reference TRBV5-1 and TRBJ1-5): KAGVTQTPRYLIKTRGQQVTLSCSPISGHRSVSWYQQTPGQGLQFLFEYFSETQRNKGNFPGRFSGRQFSNSRSEMNVSTLELGDSALYLCASSQTGGGQPQHFGDGTRLSIL.

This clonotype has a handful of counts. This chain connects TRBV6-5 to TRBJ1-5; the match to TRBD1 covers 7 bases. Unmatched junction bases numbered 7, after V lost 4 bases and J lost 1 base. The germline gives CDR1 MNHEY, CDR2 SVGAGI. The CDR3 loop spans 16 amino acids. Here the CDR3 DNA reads TGTGCCAGCAGTTCACGACAGGGTCAAAGCAATCAGCCCCAGCATTTT. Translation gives CASSSRQGQSNQPQHF.

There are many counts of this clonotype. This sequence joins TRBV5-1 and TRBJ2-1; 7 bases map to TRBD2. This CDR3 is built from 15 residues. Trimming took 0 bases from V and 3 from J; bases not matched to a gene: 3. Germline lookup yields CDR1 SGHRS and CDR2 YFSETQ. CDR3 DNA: TGCGCCAGCAGCTTGGGGACTAGTAACTACAATGAGCAGTTCTTC. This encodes CASSLGTSNYNEQFF.

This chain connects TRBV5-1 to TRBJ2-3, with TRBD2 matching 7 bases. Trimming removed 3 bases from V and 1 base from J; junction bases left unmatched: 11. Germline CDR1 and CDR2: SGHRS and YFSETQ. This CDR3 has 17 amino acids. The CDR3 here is CASSSLSTSAGTDTQYF. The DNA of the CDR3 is TGCGCCAGCAGCTCGTTATCTACTAGCGCGGGCACAGATACGCAGTATTTT.

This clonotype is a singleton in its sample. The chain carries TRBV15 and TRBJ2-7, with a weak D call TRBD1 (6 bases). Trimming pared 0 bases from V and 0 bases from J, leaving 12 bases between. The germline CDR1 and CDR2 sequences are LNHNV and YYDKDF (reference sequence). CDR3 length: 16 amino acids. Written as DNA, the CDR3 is TGTGCCACCAGCAGAGATAGGGGGACGTTCTCCTACGAGCAGTACTTC. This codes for CATSRDRGTFSYEQYF.

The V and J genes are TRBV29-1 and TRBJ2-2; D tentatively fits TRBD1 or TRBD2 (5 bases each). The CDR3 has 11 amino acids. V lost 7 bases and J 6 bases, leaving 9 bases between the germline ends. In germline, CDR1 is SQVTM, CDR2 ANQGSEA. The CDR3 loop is CSARGAGELFF. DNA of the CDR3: TGCAGCGCGCGAGGGGCCGGGGAGCTGTTTTTT.